These T cell receptor beta chains were read from a single sample in a study of human T cells and chemical hapten exposure. TCRdb re-analysed the RACE reads in MiXCR, keeping a single row per CDR3 protein. The top ten clones hold just over 2.5% of a sample with some 360,000 distinct CDR3 sequences, 4% to 6% of them seen once. The source material was whole blood, sampled in connection with sensitization to the hapten diphenylcyclopropenone (DPC). The receptors here all came from a woman in her forties or fifties with alopecia areata. Some clones in this sample may be carry-over from other donors' samples. The CDR3 runs from the conserved cysteine through the conserved F or W. D genes are given only for firm matches. Some rows mark clone size as missing; the rest say once, few, many or name a class of expanded clone.

TRBJ2-1	TRBV10-3	TRBD2	many	TGTGCCATTCTAGCGGAAGGTGAGCAGTTCTTC	CAILAEGEQFF
TRBJ2-7	TRBV13	-	many	TGTGCCAGCAGCTTAGGACAGGGTGCCTCCTACGAGCAGTACTTC	CASSLGQGASYEQYF
TRBJ2-3	TRBV20-1	-	few	TGCAGTGCTCCAAGGGCTTCGAGCCGCCCAGATACGCAGTATTTT	CSAPRASSRPDTQYF
TRBJ1-2	TRBV9	TRBD1	many	TGTGCCAGCAGCGGGACAGGGCCCTCTAACTATGGCTACACCTTC	CASSGTGPSNYGYTF
TRBJ2-1	TRBV9	TRBD2	many	TGTGCCAGCAGCGTGGGGACTAGCGGGAATGAGCAGTTCTTC	CASSVGTSGNEQFF
TRBJ2-3	TRBV6-2/TRBV6-3	-	few	TGTGCCAGCAGTTACTCGACGGGACCAATTACAGATACGCAGTATTTT	CASSYSTGPITDTQYF
TRBJ1-6	TRBV20-1	-	many	TGCAGTGCTAGAGTAGCCTCCCCTGGGTCACCCCTCCACTTT	CSARVASPGSPLHF
TRBJ2-1	TRBV7-6	-	many	TGTGCCAGCAGCTTAGCACCGGGGAGACAGACCGGCAATGAGCAGTTCTTC	CASSLAPGRQTGNEQFF
TRBJ2-2	TRBV27	-	many	TGTGCCAGCAGTTTCCTGGGACAGAACACCGGGGAGCTGTTTTTT	CASSFLGQNTGELFF
TRBJ1-5	TRBV4-2	-	many	TGTGCCAGCAGCCAGGCACAGGATATCGATCAGCCCCAGCATTTT	CASSQAQDIDQPQHF
TRBJ1-2	TRBV3-1	-	many	TGTGCCAGCAGCCAAGTGAGGGCTGGCTACACCTTC	CASSQVRAGYTF
TRBJ2-7	TRBV7-9	-	many	TGTGCCAGCAGCTTGGAAGACTACGAGCAGTACTTC	CASSLEDYEQYF
TRBJ2-2	TRBV2	-	many	TGTGCCAGCAGTGAAACGGCGGTGAACACCGGGGAGCTGTTTTTT	CASSETAVNTGELFF
TRBJ2-7	TRBV13	TRBD1	-	TGTGCCAGCAGCACCGGACAGGGGCGACCCTACGAGCAGTACTTC	CASSTGQGRPYEQYF
TRBJ1-2	TRBV29-1	-	few	TGCAGCGTTGGGGACGGGGTTGGAGGCTACACCTTC	CSVGDGVGGYTF
TRBJ2-3	TRBV6-5	-	many	TGTGCCAGCAGTTATTCGACCGGGTTCACAGATACGCAGTATTTT	CASSYSTGFTDTQYF
TRBJ1-2	TRBV4-2	-	-	TGTGCCAGCAGCCAAGATAGGGCCAACTATGGCTACACCTTC	CASSQDRANYGYTF
TRBJ2-6	TRBV20-1	-	few	TGCAGTGCGCGCACCACAGGTCTGGGGGCCAACGTCCTGACTTTC	CSARTTGLGANVLTF
TRBJ1-5	TRBV9	-	-	TGTGCCAGCAGCTCCGAGGGGGATAGCAATCAGCCCCAGCATTTT	CASSSEGDSNQPQHF
TRBJ1-2	TRBV15	-	few	TGTGCCACCAGCAGAGATTGGGCTTTGGGTTATGGCTACACCTTC	CATSRDWALGYGYTF
TRBJ2-2	TRBV11-2	-	few	TGTGCCAGCAGCTGGAGGAACACCGGGGAGCTGTTTTTT	CASSWRNTGELFF